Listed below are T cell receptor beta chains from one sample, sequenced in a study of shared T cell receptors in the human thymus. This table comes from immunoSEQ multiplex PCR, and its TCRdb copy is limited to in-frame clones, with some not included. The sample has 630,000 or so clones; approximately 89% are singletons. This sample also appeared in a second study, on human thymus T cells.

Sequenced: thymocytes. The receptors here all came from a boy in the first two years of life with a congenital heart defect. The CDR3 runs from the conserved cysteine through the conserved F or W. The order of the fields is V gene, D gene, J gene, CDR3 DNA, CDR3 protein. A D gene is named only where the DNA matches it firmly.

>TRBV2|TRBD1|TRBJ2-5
TGTGCCAGTCCGGGACAGGGAGGGAAAGAGACCCAGTACTTC
CASPGQGGKETQYF
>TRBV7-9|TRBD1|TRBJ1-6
TGTGCCATTACTACAGGGGAGGCTAATTCCCCCCTCCACTTT
CAITTGEANSPLHF
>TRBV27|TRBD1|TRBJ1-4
TGTGCCAGCAGTCCTGTTCGGACAGGGTGGCTCAAACTGTTTTTT
CASSPVRTGWLKLFF
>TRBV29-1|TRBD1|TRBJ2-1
TGCAGCGTTCCTAGGGGGCCCCACTACGATGAGCAGTTCTTC
CSVPRGPHYDEQFF
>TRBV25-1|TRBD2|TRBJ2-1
TGTGCCAGCAGTAGCGGGGTTAACAATGAGCAGTTCTTC
CASSSGVNNEQFF
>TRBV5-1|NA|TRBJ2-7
TGCGCCAGCAGCTTGGCCCCTAATAGTCGATCGACTTACGAGCAGTACTTC
CASSLAPNSRSTYEQYF
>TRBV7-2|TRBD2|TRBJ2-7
TGTGCCAGCAGCTGGGACCCCGGGACTAGCTCCTACGAGCAGTACTTC
CASSWDPGTSSYEQYF
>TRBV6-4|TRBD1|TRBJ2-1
TGTGCCAGCAGTGACTCGAGCTTATTCGCAGGGGGCGTTGTTCCCTACAATGAGCAGTTCTTC
CASSDSSLFAGGVVPYNEQFF
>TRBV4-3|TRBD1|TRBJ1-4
TGCGCCAGCAGCCAAGGAATACAGGGGGCAATGGCTAATGAAAAACTGTTTTTT
CASSQGIQGAMANEKLFF
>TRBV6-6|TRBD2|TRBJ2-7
TGTGCCAGCAGTTATGAGCGGGAGGGGAGCTCCTACGAGCAGTACTTC
CASSYEREGSSYEQYF
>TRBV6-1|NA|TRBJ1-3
TGTGCCAGCAGTGAACGACTCAACGGTGGCCACTCTGGAAACACCATATATTTT
CASSERLNGGHSGNTIYF